The 6 T cell receptor beta chains below were found in one sample sequenced in a study of T cell responses to AZD1222 COVID-19 vaccine. Libraries were prepared by immunoSEQ multiplex PCR; TCRdb keeps only in-frame clonotypes and omits some of them. This sample has about 76,000 clones, with about 88% found just once. The input for sequencing was peripheral blood, taken on day 0 of AZD1222 vaccination. All receptors derive from an adult in good health.

The CDR3, as DNA: TGTGCCTGGAGTCCTGAAAGGGGGCCGAAGCAGTACTTC. It translates to CAWSPERGPKQYF. This chain links TRBV30 with TRBJ2-7; TRBD1 matches at 7 bases. Germline CDR1 reads GTSNPN; CDR2 reads SVGIG (reference sequence). The CDR3 spans 13 residues. The trim removed 2 bases at V and 8 bases at J, leaving 9 bases unmatched.

The chain links TRBV7-9 to TRBJ2-1, with TRBD2 matching over 11 bases. V shed 5 bases, J shed 4 bases, and the junction held 10 bases outside the gene matches. The CDR3 length is 17 residues. Germline CDR1 SEHNR, CDR2 FQNEAQ (reference sequence). Here the CDR3 DNA reads TGTGCCAGCAGCCCGGGACTAGCGGATGCCCTTTACAATGAGCAGTTCTTC. Protein sequence: CASSPGLADALYNEQFF.

The genes are TRBV19 and TRBJ1-1; unclear D gene. Germline CDR1 and CDR2: LNHDA and SQIVND (reference sequence). The CDR3 consists of 14 residues. V lost 1 base, J lost 1 base, and 7 bases lay in between. The CDR3 spells CASSIGGRNTEAFF. In DNA, the CDR3 is TGTGCCAGTAGTATAGGCGGTCGGAACACTGAAGCTTTCTTT.

The CDR3 sequence: CASSFGTLNTEAFF. The CDR3 DNA reads as TGTGCCAGCAGCTTTGGCACATTGAACACTGAAGCTTTCTTT. The rearrangement joins TRBV7-2 to TRBJ1-1; D uncertain. The germline gives CDR1 SGHTA, CDR2 FQGNSA. CDR3 length equals 14 residues. The V gene lost 3 bases and the J gene lost 0 bases, with 8 bases spanning the gap.

The gene calls are TRBV11-2 and TRBJ2-3; D is possibly TRBD1 or TRBD2 (7 bases each). The CDR3 has 16 amino acids. Trimming took 6 bases from V and 10 from J, leaving 26 bases between them. Germline V gene lookup returns CDR1 SGHAT and CDR2 FQNNGV. The DNA of the CDR3 is TGTGCCAGCAGGACCAATAACAGGGGAGGGACAGAAGCGCAGTATTTT. Protein sequence: CASRTNNRGGTEAQYF.

CDR3 sequence (DNA): TGTGCCAGCAGCTTAGGAGGGAGGAGGCAAGAGACCCAGTACTTC. Residues: CASSLGGRRQETQYF. V is TRBV11-3 and J is TRBJ2-5; a weak D match, TRBD2 (6 bases). The V end lost 1 base, the J end lost 2 bases, and 11 bases lay between the germline ends. The length of the CDR3 is 15 residues. Germline V gives CDR1 SGHNT, CDR2 YENEEA.